The 18 T cell receptor beta chains given below trace back to one sample, sequenced in a study of T-cell reconstitution after alpha-beta-depleted transplantation in children. Using unique molecular identifiers, the investigators prepared the TCRbeta library. TCRdb reprocessed the PCR reads via MiXCR and lists one record per CDR3 protein. The repertoire holds more than 450,000 distinct CDR3 sequences, with about a sixth as singletons. Here the sequenced sample was PBMCs from the stem cell graft donor, taken from the stem cell graft. The source is a human donor who donated a stem cell graft to a child with acute lymphoblastic leukemia.

The chain is built from TRBV5-1 and TRBJ1-5, with a weak D call TRBD1 (6 bases). This CDR3 is 14 amino acids long. Trimming removed 4 bases at V and 9 bases at J, with 17 bases between. Looked up from germline, CDR1 is SGHRS and CDR2 is YFSETQ. The CDR3 DNA reads TGCGCCAGCAGCCTGGACAGTGGCCGAGTGCCCCAGCATTTT. It yields the protein CASSLDSGRVPQHF.

The sample holds a few counts of this clonotype. The V call is TRBV4-1, the J call TRBJ1-6, with 9 nucleotides matching TRBD1. Germline V gene lookup returns CDR1 MGHRA and CDR2 YSYEKL. J gave up 7 bases and V 2 bases, and 3 bases lay outside the gene matches. This CDR3 spans 15 amino acids. The CDR3 loop reads CASSQNGQGNSPLHF. The DNA for the CDR3 is TGCGCCAGCAGCCAAAATGGACAGGGGAATTCACCCCTCCACTTT.

There are a few counts of this clonotype. The rearrangement links TRBV12-3 or TRBV12-4 to TRBJ1-5; D is perhaps TRBD1 (5 bases). The V end was cut by 7 bases, the J end by 0 bases, with 10 bases between. The CDR3 loop spans 14 amino acids. The CDR3 reads CASIPTGSNQPQHF. The CDR3 coding sequence is TGTGCCAGCATCCCCACAGGTAGCAATCAGCCCCAGCATTTT.

The genes are TRBV7-9 and TRBJ1-5; no clear D. CDR1 and CDR2 from the germline V gene are SEHNR and FQNEAQ (reference sequence). Trimming cost V 0 bases and J 6 bases, with 3 bases left between them. The CDR3 sequence is 12 residues long. CDR3 sequence (DNA): TGTGCCAGCAGCTTAGCGCTTCAGCCCCAGCATTTT. This gives the protein CASSLALQPQHF.

This clonotype was seen only a few times. The V call is TRBV18, the J call TRBJ2-5; D perhaps matches TRBD1 (5 bases). V gave up 6 bases and J gave up 4 bases, with 18 bases separating them. CDR1 is KGHSH, CDR2 LQKENI, per germline. There are 15 residues in the CDR3. This CDR3 reads CASSVDRAMGETQYF. The CDR3 DNA reads TGTGCCAGCTCGGTTGACAGAGCAATGGGAGAGACCCAGTACTTC.

This clonotype appeared once. The rearrangement links TRBV5-1 to TRBJ2-7; D perhaps matches TRBD2 (6 bases). The CDR3 consists of 15 residues. Per germline, CDR1 SGHRS and CDR2 YFSETQ. V lost 3 bases and J lost 0, with 13 bases in between. This CDR3 is CASSWGDGSSYEQYF. In DNA form, the CDR3 reads TGCGCCAGCAGCTGGGGGGACGGGAGCTCCTACGAGCAGTACTTC. The full variable domain, with the rest looked up from reference TRBV5-1 and TRBJ2-7, is KAGVTQTPRYLIKTRGQQVTLSCSPISGHRSVSWYQQTPGQGLQFLFEYFSETQRNKGNFPGRFSGRQFSNSRSEMNVSTLELGDSALYLCASSWGDGSSYEQYFGPGTRLTVT.

This clonotype was recorded a few times. The V gene is TRBV7-2, the J gene TRBJ2-7; D is tentatively TRBD1 or TRBD2 (5 bases each). The CDR3 totals 13 residues. Trimming removed 8 bases at V and 3 bases at J, with 14 bases between. The germline V gene encodes CDR1 SGHTA and CDR2 FQGNSA. The CDR3 DNA sequence: TGTGCCAGCGGAAAGGGACCCGGCTACGAGCAGTACTTC. As protein: CASGKGPGYEQYF. Supplemented by reference TRBV7-2 and TRBJ2-7, the full variable domain reads GAGVSQSPSNKVTEKGKDVELRCDPISGHTALYWYRQSLGQGLEFLIYFQGNSAPDKSGLPSDRFSAERTGGSVSTLTIQRTQQEDSAVYLCASGKGPGYEQYFGPGTRLTVT.

This clonotype turned up a few times. The chain has TRBV20-1 and TRBJ2-2; D unclear. Between the trimmed V and J ends, which lost 5 bases and 3 bases, there was a span of 10 bases. The CDR3 contains 13 residues. Germline V lookup: CDR1 DFQATT, CDR2 SNEGSKA (reference sequence). The CDR3 nucleotides are TGCAGTGCTGGTCGCGGAGACACCGGGGAGCTGTTTTTT. Protein product: CSAGRGDTGELFF.

This chain uses TRBV27 with TRBJ1-1; D remains unclear. The CDR3 consists of 13 residues. Germline CDR1 and CDR2: MNHEY and SMNVEV (reference sequence). V was shortened by 2 bases and J by 8 bases, with 12 bases between the two germline ends. CDR3 coding DNA: TGTGCCAGCAGTTTAGGGCCCCCCAGGGAAGCTTTCTTT. It codes for CASSLGPPREAFF.

CDR3 loop: CATRSLDEQFF. DNA of the CDR3: TGTGCCACCAGGAGTCTGGATGAGCAGTTCTTC. The V gene is TRBV24-1, the J gene TRBJ2-1; D uncertain. The CDR3 has 11 residues. Trimming removed 7 bases from V and 8 bases from J, with 8 bases in between. Per germline, CDR1 KGHDR and CDR2 SFDVKD.

The chain is built from TRBV15 and TRBJ2-7; possibly TRBD1 for D (6 bases). Germline assignment: CDR1 LNHNV and CDR2 YYDKDF (reference sequence). V was shortened by 0 bases and J by 7 bases, with 13 bases between the two germline ends. This CDR3 contains 14 residues. For the CDR3, the DNA is TGTGCCACCAGCAGAGATCTGGGGGCCAAGGAGCAGTACTTC. Protein product: CATSRDLGAKEQYF.

This clonotype was found a few times. CDR3 coding DNA: TGTGCCAGCAGCGTCCCCTACACGGGGGACACCGGGGAGCTGTTTTTT. This encodes CASSVPYTGDTGELFF. The chain couples TRBV9 to TRBJ2-2, with D maybe TRBD2 (6 bases). The CDR3 contains 16 residues. V was cut by 2 bases and J by 3 bases, with 14 bases left in between. Germline V gene lookup returns CDR1 SGDLS and CDR2 YYNGEE.

This clonotype was seen more than once but under ten times. The J gene is TRBJ2-5, the V gene TRBV29-1, with TRBD2 matching over 13 bases. The CDR3 loop spans 14 amino acids. Germline V gene sequence: CDR1 SQVTM, CDR2 ANQGSEA. Germline trimming cut 6 bases from V and 4 bases from J; bases unmatched to any gene: 5. The CDR3: CSVLGTSGIETQYF. CDR3 bases: TGCAGCGTCTTGGGGACTAGCGGGATAGAGACCCAGTACTTC.

This clonotype was counted only a few times. Since no conserved phenylalanine or tryptophan closes the CDR3, a read error is the likely cause. This chain uses TRBV10-3 with TRBJ1-2; D call uncertain. The V end was cut by 0 bases, the J end by 8 bases, with 16 bases between. The CDR3 has 15 residues. From germline, CDR1 is ENHRY and CDR2 SYGVKD. The CDR3 reads CAISESGGLLSGYTL. The CDR3 region has the DNA TGTGCCATCAGTGAGTCGGGCGGACTCCTATCCGGCTACACCTTA.

There are a few counts of this clonotype. The J gene is TRBJ2-6, the V gene TRBV5-1; TRBD1 or TRBD2 may be the D gene (5 bases each). Trimming removed 0 bases from V and 1 base from J, with 11 bases in between. Germline V gene sequence: CDR1 SGHRS, CDR2 YFSETQ. This CDR3 spans 17 amino acids. CDR3 protein: CASSLVEGWSGANVLTF. The CDR3 DNA reads TGCGCCAGCAGCTTGGTTGAGGGGTGGTCTGGGGCCAACGTCCTGACTTTC.

V and J are TRBV7-9 and TRBJ1-3; D is uncertain. This CDR3 has 15 amino acids. V lost 2 bases and J 2 bases, leaving 10 bases between the germline ends. The germline gives CDR1 SEHNR, CDR2 FQNEAQ (reference sequence). CDR3 in DNA: TGTGCCAGCAGCTTACTCGGAGTAGCTGGAAACACCATATATTTT. This sequence encodes CASSLLGVAGNTIYF.

The chain has TRBV18 and TRBJ1-6, with a weak D call TRBD1 (6 bases). The germline V gene has CDR1 KGHSH and CDR2 LQKENI. Trimming removed 2 bases at V and 13 bases at J, with 15 bases between. There are 14 residues in the CDR3. CDR3 DNA sequence: TGTGCCAGCTCACCAAGGCAGGGGCGAGATCCCCTCCACTTT. Translated: CASSPRQGRDPLHF. The full variable domain, in which reference TRBV18 and TRBJ1-6 provide the parts outside the CDR3, is NAGVMQNPRHLVRRRGQEARLRCSPMKGHSHVYWYRQLPEEGLKFMVYLQKENIIDESGMPKERFSAEFPKEGPSILRIQQVVRGDSAAYFCASSPRQGRDPLHFGNGTRLTVT.

This clonotype came up a few times. This chain links TRBV7-9 with TRBJ2-2; 7 positions match TRBD1. Germline V gene sequence: CDR1 SEHNR, CDR2 FQNEAQ (reference sequence). The CDR3 extends over 14 amino acids. V shed 8 bases, J shed 0 bases, and the junction held 3 bases outside the gene matches. Written as DNA, the CDR3 is TGTGCCAGCCAAACAGGGGCGAACACCGGGGAGCTGTTTTTT. This gives the protein CASQTGANTGELFF.